This T cell receptor (beta chain) comes out of a study of identical twins. V lost 1 base and J lost 1; bases outside the gene matches: 10. The CDR3 is made up of 17 amino acids. CDR1 LGHDT and CDR2 YNNKEL come from the germline V gene (reference sequence). TCRdb used MiXCR to reprocess the 5' RACE reads, holding one entry per CDR3 protein. The repertoire consists of a few hundred thousand distinct CDR3 sequences, with around 8.8% occurring once and the leading ten covering less than 4%. This clonotype occurred a few times. Separately, the same data were catalogued under a study of yellow fever vaccine responses in identical twins.

The receptor was isolated from a woman aged 18-29 years in good health. The chain employs TRBV3-1 and TRBJ2-7; TRBD2 matches at 7 bases. Input material: CD8+ T cells sorted from blood. The CDR3, as DNA: TGTGCCAGCAGCCAAGTGGGGAGCGGGAAGTCTTCCTACGAGCAGTACTTC. Amino acid sequence: CASSQVGSGKSSYEQYF.